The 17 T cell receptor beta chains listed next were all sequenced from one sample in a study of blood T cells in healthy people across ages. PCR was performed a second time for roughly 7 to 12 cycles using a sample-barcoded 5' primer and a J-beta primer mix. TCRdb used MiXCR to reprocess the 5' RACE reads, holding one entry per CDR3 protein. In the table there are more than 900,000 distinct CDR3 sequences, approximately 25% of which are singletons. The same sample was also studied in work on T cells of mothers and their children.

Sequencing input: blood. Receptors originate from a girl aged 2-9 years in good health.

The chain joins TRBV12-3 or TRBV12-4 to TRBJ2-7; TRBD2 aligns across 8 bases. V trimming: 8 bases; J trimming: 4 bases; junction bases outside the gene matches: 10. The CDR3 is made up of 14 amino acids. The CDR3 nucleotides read TGTGCCAGCGGGAGGCGGGGGGAAAATTACGAGCAGTACTTC. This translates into CASGRRGENYEQYF.

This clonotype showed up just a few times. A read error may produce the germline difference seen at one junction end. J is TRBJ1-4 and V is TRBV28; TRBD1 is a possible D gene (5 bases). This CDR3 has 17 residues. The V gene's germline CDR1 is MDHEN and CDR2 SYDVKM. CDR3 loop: CASSSRDGGATNGKLFF. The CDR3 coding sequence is TGTGCCAGCAGTTCCCGGGACGGGGGTGCAACTAATGGAAAACTGTTTTTT. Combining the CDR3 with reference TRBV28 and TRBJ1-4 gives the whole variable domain DVKVTQSSRYLVKRTGEKVFLECVQDMDHENMFWYRQDPGLGLRLIYFSYDVKMKEKGDIPEGYSVSREKKERFSLILESASTNQTSMYLCASSSRDGGATNGKLFFGSGTQLSVL.

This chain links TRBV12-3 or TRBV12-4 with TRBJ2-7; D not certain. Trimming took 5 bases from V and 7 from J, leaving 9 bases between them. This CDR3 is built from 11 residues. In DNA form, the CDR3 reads TGTGCCAGCAGTCGATTGGAGGAGCAGTACTTC. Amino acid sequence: CASSRLEEQYF.

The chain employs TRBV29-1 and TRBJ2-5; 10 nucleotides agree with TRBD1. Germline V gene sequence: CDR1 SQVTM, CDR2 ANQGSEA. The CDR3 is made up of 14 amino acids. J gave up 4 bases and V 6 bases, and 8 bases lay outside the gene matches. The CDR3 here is CSVDTGTGVETQYF. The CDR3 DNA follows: TGCAGCGTGGACACCGGGACAGGGGTAGAGACCCAGTACTTC.

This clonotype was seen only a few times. CDR3 nucleotides: TGTGCCACCAGTGATTTGGGGCCGACAGGGATCACCGGGGAGCTGTTTTTT. Amino acid sequence: CATSDLGPTGITGELFF. The gene calls are TRBV24-1 and TRBJ2-2, with 7 bases that match TRBD1. J gave up 4 bases and V 0 bases, and 7 bases lay outside the gene matches. This CDR3 contains 17 residues. The germline V gene has CDR1 KGHDR and CDR2 SFDVKD.

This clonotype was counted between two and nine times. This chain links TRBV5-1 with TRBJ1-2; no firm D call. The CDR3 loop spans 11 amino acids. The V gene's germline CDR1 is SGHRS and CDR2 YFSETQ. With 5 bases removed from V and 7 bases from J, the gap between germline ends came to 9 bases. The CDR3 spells CASSDGVGYTF. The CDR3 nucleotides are TGCGCCAGCAGTGATGGGGTTGGCTACACCTTC.

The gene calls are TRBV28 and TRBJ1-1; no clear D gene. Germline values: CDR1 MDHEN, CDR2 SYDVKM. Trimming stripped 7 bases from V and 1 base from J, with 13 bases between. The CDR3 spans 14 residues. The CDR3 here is CASKVGGKNTEAFF. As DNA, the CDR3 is TGTGCCAGCAAAGTTGGCGGAAAGAACACTGAAGCTTTCTTT.

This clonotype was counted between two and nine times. CDR3 coding DNA: TGTGCCAGCAGTTACGTGAATTCACCCCTCCACTTT. Amino acids: CASSYVNSPLHF. The chain uses TRBV6-5 and TRBJ1-6; no clear D. Germline V gene sequence: CDR1 MNHEY, CDR2 SVGAGI. The CDR3 is made up of 12 amino acids. Trimming removed 2 bases at V and 7 bases at J, with 3 bases between.

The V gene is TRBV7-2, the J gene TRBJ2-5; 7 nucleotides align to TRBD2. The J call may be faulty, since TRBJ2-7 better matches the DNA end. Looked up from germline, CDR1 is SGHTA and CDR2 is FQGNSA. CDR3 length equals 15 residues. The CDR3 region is CASSLDGRWSYEQYF. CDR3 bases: TGTGCCAGCAGCTTAGACGGGAGGTGGTCCTACGAGCAGTACTTC.

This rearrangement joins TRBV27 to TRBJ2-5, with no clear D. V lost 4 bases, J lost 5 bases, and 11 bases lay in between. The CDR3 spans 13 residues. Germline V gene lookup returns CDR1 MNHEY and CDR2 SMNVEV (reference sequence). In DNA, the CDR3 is TGTGCCAGCAGTTGGGATCTTGGGGAGACCCAGTACTTC. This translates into CASSWDLGETQYF.

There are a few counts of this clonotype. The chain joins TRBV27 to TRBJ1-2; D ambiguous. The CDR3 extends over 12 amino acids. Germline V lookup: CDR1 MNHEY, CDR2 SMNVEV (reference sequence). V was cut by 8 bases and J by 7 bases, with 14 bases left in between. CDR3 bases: TGTGCCAGCGGGTGGCCTTTCGGTGGCTACACCTTC. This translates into CASGWPFGGYTF.

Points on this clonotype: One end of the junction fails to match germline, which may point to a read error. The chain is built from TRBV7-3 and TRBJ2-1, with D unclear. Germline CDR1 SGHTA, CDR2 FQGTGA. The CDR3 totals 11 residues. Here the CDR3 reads CASSLGNEQSF. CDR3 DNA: TGTGCCAGCAGCCTCGGAAATGAGCAGTCCTTC. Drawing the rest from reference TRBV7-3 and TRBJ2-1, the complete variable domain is GAGVSQTPSNKVTEKGKYVELRCDPISGHTALYWYRQSLGQGPEFLIYFQGTGAADDSGLPNDRFFAVRPEGSVSTLKIQRTERGDSAVYLCASSLGNEQSFGPGTRLTVL.

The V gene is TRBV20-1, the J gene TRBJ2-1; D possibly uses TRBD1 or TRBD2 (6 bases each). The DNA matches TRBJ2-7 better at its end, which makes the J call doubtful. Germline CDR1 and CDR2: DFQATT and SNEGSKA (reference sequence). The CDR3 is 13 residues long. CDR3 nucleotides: TGCAGTGTAATGGGGGGCAAGTTCGACGAGCAGTACTTC. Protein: CSVMGGKFDEQYF.

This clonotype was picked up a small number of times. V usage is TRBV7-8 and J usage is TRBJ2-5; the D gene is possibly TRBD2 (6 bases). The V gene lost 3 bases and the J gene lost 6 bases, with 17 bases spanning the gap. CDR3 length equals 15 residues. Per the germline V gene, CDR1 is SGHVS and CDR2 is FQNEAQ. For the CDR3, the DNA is TGTGCCAGCAGCTTTCACAAGCCGGACTACAAGACCCAGTACTTC. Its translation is CASSFHKPDYKTQYF.

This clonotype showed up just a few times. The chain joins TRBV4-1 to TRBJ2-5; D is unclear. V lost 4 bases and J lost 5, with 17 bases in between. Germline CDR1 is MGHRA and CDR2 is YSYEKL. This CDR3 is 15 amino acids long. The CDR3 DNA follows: TGCGCCAGCAGCCTTGTTTCGCCGACTGGTGAGACCCAGTACTTC. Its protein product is CASSLVSPTGETQYF.

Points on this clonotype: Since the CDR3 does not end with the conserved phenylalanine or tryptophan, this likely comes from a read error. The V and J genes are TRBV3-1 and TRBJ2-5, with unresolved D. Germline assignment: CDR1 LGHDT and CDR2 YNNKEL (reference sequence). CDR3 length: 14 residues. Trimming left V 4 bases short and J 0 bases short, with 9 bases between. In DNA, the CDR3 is TGTGCCAGCAGCCCAGGACGTGACCAAGAGACCCAGTACTGC. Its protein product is CASSPGRDQETQYC.

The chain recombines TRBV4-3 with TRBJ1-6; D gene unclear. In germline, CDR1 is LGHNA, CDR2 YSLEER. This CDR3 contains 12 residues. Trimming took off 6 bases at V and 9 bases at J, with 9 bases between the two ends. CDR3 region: CASSEHRSPLHF. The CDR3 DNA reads TGCGCCAGCAGTGAGCACCGTTCACCCCTCCACTTT.